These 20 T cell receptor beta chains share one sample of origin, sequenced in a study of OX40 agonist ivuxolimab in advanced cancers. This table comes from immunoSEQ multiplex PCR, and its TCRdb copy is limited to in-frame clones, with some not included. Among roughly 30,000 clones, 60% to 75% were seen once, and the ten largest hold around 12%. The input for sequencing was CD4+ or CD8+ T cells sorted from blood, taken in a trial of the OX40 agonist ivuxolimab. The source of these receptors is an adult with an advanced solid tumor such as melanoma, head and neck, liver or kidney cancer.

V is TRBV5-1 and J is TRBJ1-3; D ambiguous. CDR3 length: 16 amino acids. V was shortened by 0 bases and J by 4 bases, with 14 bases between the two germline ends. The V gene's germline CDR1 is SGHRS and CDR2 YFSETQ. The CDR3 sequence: CASSLVSGAGGNTIYF. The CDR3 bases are TGCGCCAGCAGCTTGGTCTCAGGCGCTGGCGGAAACACCATATATTTT. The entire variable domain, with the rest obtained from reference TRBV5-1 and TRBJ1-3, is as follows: KAGVTQTPRYLIKTRGQQVTLSCSPISGHRSVSWYQQTPGQGLQFLFEYFSETQRNKGNFPGRFSGRQFSNSRSEMNVSTLELGDSALYLCASSLVSGAGGNTIYFGEGSWLTVV.

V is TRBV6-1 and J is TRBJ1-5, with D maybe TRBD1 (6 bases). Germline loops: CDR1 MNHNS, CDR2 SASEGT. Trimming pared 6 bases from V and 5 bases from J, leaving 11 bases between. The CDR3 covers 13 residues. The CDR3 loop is CASRGDTYQPQHF. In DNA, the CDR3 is TGTGCCAGCAGAGGGGACACTTATCAGCCCCAGCATTTT.

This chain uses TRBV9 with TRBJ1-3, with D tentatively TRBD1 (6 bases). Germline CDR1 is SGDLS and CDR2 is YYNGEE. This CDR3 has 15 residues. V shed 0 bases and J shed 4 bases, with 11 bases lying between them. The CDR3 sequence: CASSVEGGFGNTIYF. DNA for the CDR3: TGTGCCAGCAGCGTAGAGGGGGGGTTCGGAAACACCATATATTTT. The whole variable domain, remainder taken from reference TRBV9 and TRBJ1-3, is DSGVTQTPKHLITATGQRVTLRCSPRSGDLSVYWYQQSLDQGLQFLIQYYNGEERAKGNILERFSAQQFPDLHSELNLSSLELGDSALYFCASSVEGGFGNTIYFGEGSWLTVV.

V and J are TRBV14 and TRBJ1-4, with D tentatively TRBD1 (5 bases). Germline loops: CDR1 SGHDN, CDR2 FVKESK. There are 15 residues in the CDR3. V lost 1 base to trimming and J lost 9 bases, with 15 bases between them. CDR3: CASSQALGRGKKLFF. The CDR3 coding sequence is TGTGCCAGCAGCCAAGCCTTGGGACGGGGAAAAAAACTGTTTTTT.

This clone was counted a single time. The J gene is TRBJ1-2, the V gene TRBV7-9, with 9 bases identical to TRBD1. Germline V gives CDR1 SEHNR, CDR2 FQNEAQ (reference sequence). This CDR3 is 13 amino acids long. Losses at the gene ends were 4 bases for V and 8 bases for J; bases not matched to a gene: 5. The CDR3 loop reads CASSSGTGHGYTF. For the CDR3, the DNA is TGTGCCAGCAGCTCCGGGACAGGGCACGGCTACACCTTC. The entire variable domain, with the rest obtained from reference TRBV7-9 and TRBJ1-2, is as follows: DTGVSQNPRHKITKRGQNVTFRCDPISEHNRLYWYRQTLGQGPEFLTYFQNEAQLEKSRLLSDRFSAERPKGSFSTLEIQRTEQGDSAMYLCASSSGTGHGYTFGSGTRLTVV.

CDR3 coding DNA: TGTGCCAGCAGTGGACAGGGGAGGACTGAAGCTTTCTTT. Its translation is CASSGQGRTEAFF. The J gene is TRBJ1-1, the V gene TRBV6-1; 8 bases fit TRBD1. There are 13 residues in the CDR3. CDR1 and CDR2 (germline): MNHNS, SASEGT. With V trimmed by 4 bases and J by 5 bases, 3 bases remained unmatched.

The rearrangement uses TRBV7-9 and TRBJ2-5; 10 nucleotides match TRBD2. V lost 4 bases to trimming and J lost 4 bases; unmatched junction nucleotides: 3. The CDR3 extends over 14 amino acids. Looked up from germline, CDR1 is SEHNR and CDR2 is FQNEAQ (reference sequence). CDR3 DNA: TGTGCCAGCAGCTACCTAGCGGGGGTAGAGACCCAGTACTTC. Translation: CASSYLAGVETQYF.

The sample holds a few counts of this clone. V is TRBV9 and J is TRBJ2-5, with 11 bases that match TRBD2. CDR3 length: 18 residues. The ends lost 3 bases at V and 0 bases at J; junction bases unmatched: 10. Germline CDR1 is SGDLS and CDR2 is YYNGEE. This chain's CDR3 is CASSAGALAGGYQETQYF. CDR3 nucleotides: TGTGCCAGCAGCGCGGGGGCGCTAGCGGGGGGATACCAAGAGACCCAGTACTTC.

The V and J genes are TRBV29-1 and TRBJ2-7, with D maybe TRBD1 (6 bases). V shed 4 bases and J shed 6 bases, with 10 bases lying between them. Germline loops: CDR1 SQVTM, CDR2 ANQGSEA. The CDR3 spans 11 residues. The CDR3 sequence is CSVAQGTEQYF. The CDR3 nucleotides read TGCAGCGTTGCCCAGGGGACCGAGCAGTACTTC.

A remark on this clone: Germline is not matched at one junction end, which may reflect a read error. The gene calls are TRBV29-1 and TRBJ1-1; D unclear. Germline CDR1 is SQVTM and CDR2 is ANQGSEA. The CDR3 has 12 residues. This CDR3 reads CSGADWNSEAFF. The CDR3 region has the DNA TGCAGCGGGGCGGACTGGAACAGTGAAGCTTTCTTT.

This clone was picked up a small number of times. CDR3 amino acids: CASSLGAGPSETQYF. The CDR3 DNA follows: TGTGCCAGCAGCTTAGGGGCAGGGCCGTCGGAGACCCAGTACTTC. The chain couples TRBV7-2 to TRBJ2-5; D possibly corresponds to TRBD1 (5 bases). The CDR3 contains 15 residues. The V end lost 1 base, the J end lost 5 bases, and 14 bases lay between the germline ends. Germline CDR1 SGHTA, CDR2 FQGNSA.

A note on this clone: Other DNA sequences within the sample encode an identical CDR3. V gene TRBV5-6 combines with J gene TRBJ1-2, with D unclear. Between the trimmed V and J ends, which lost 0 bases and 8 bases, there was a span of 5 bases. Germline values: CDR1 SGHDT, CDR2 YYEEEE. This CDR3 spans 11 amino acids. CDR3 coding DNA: TGTGCCAGCAGCTTGGGATGGGGCTACACCTTC. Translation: CASSLGWGYTF.

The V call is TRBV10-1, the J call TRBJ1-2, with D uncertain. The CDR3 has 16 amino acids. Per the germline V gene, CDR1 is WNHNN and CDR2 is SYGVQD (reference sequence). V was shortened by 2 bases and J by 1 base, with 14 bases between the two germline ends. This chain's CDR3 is CASSEGSDQLNYGYTF. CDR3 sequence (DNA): TGCGCCAGCAGTGAGGGCTCGGATCAACTTAACTATGGCTACACCTTC.

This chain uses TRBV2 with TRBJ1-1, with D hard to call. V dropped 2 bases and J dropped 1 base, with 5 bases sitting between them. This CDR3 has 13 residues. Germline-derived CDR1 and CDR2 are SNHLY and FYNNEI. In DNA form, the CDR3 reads TGTGCCAGCAGTGAATTGGAGAACACTGAAGCTTTCTTT. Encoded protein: CASSELENTEAFF.

This CDR3 reads CASSRARQGTGELFF. DNA for the CDR3: TGTGCCAGTAGTAGGGCCAGACAGGGGACCGGGGAGCTGTTTTTT. The chain employs TRBV19 and TRBJ2-2, with TRBD1 matching 8 bases. Trimming took 4 bases from V and 5 from J; bases not matched to a gene: 6. Germline lookup yields CDR1 LNHDA and CDR2 SQIVND (reference sequence). The CDR3 contains 15 residues.

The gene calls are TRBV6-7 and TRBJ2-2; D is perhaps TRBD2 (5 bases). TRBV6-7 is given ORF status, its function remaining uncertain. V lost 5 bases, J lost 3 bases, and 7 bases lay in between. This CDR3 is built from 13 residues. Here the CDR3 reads CASSPGYTGELFF. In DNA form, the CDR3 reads TGTGCCAGCAGTCCGGGATACACCGGGGAGCTGTTTTTT.

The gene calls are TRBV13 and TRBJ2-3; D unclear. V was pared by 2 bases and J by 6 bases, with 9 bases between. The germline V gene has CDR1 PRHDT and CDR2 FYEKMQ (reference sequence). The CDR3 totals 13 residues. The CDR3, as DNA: TGTGCCAGCAGCTTATTCCATGAGGATACGCAGTATTTT. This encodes CASSLFHEDTQYF.

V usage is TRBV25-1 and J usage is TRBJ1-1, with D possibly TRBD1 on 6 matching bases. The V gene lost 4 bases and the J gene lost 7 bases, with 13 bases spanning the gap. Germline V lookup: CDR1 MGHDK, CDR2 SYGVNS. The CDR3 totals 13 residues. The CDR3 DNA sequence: TGTGCCAGCAGTGTGGCAGGGGATATTGAAGCTTTCTTT. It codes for CASSVAGDIEAFF.

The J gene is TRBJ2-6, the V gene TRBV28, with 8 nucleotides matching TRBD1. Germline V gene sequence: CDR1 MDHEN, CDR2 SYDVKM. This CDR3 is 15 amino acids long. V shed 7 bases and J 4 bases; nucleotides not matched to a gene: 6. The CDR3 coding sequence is TGTGCCAGCAACGACAGGGGATCGGGGGCCAACGTCCTGACTTTC. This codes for CASNDRGSGANVLTF.

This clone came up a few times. CDR3 in DNA: TGTGCCAGCAGCCCGAGTCGAGGGGGCTATGGCTACACCTTC. Its translation is CASSPSRGGYGYTF. J is TRBJ1-2 and V is TRBV7-2, with D perhaps TRBD1 (6 bases). The CDR3 contains 14 residues. V lost 5 bases, J lost 4 bases, and 14 bases lay in between. Germline V gene lookup returns CDR1 SGHTA and CDR2 FQGNSA. Full variable domain (outside the CDR3, taken from reference TRBV7-2 and TRBJ1-2): GAGVSQSPSNKVTEKGKDVELRCDPISGHTALYWYRQSLGQGLEFLIYFQGNSAPDKSGLPSDRFSAERTGGSVSTLTIQRTQQEDSAVYLCASSPSRGGYGYTFGSGTRLTVV.